This T cell receptor beta chain was identified during a study of OX40 agonist ivuxolimab in advanced cancers. Study overall: Patients were under 90% male with ages roughly 20 to 80, mean approximately 58.

The length of the CDR3 is 12 residues. This clone has only one observation. Its antigen is currently unknown. The study, taken as a whole, reports: CD4+ and CD8+ T cells in blood underwent clonal expansion by week 6 at 0.1 to 3.0 mg/kg.

Using immunoSEQ multiplex PCR, the repertoire was profiled, and TCRdb retains in-frame clones only, with some absent. The data hold 85,000 to 90,000 clones, with about 90% observed a single time. The chain employs TRBV7-5 and TRBJ2-3; no DNA check was done on the table's D call, TRBD2. TRBV7-5 is listed as a pseudogene. The receptor comes from an adult with an advanced solid tumor such as melanoma, head and neck, liver or kidney cancer. This sample comprised CD4+ or CD8+ T cells sorted from blood, obtained in a trial of the OX40 agonist ivuxolimab. CDR3 sequence: CARSLLVDPLYF. CDR3 bases: TGTGCCAGAAGCTTACTAGTTGATCCTTTGTATTTT.